These 4 T cell receptor beta chains share one sample of origin, sequenced in a study of blood T cells in healthy people across ages. For the second PCR, which ran for about 6 to 11 cycles, a sample-barcoded 5' primer and a J-beta primer mix were used. MiXCR, applied by TCRdb to the 5' RACE reads, yields one record per CDR3 protein. The data show roughly 640,000 distinct CDR3 sequences, with approximately 30% seen just once and 15% to 18% held by the top ten. Sequencing was carried out using blood. The receptors come from a woman over 75 in good health.

Worth noting for this clonotype: Possible read error: a much larger clone is one base away. The chain uses TRBV11-2 and TRBJ2-1, with 10 bases that match TRBD2. The J call may be wrong; the DNA end is better matched by TRBJ2-7. The V gene's germline CDR1 is SGHAT and CDR2 FQNNGV. This CDR3 contains 15 residues. DNA for the CDR3: TGTGCCAGCAGCTTAGGGACTAGCGGACTTAATGAGCAGTACTTC. Its protein is CASSLGTSGLNEQYF.

This clonotype has a count of ten or more. The chain is built from TRBV7-3 and TRBJ2-1; 11 bases match TRBD2. The CDR3 sequence is 16 residues long. Germline trimming cut 5 bases from V and 4 bases from J; bases unmatched to any gene: 7. Germline loops: CDR1 SGHTA, CDR2 FQGTGA. CDR3 in DNA: TGTGCCAGCAGCCTACTAGCGGGGGCCATATACAATGAGCAGTTCTTC. It codes for CASSLLAGAIYNEQFF.

This clonotype was counted at least ten times. The chain recombines TRBV4-3 with TRBJ2-7; the D is unclear. V lost 0 bases and J 3 bases, leaving 6 bases between the germline ends. The germline V gene encodes CDR1 LGHNA and CDR2 YSLEER. This CDR3 region has 13 residues. The CDR3 DNA reads TGCGCCAGCAGCCAAGAGCCGGGCTACGAGCAGTACTTC. Translation gives CASSQEPGYEQYF.

This clonotype was observed at least ten times. The J gene is TRBJ1-2, the V gene TRBV4-2; D remains unclear. V was trimmed by 2 bases and J by 6 bases, leaving 7 bases between them. This CDR3 region has 12 residues. Per the germline V gene, CDR1 is LGHNA and CDR2 is YNFKEQ. Written as DNA, the CDR3 is TGTGCCAGCAGCCAACCAGACGATGGCTACACCTTC. Its translation: CASSQPDDGYTF.